The source of this T cell receptor beta chain is a study of shared clonotypes between healthy human individuals. Note on this clone: Its target is unknown.

Profiled with immunoSEQ multiplex PCR; TCRdb holds only in-frame clones, not every one. The table records 70,000 to 95,000 clones, over 55% of them present only once. CD45RO+ cells joined CCR7-negative CD45RA+ TemRA cells to form CD8 memory. Study-level findings and limits: Compared with clonotypes that all four donors shared, non-shared clonotypes had lower generation probabilities.

The CDR3 runs 15 residues. Germline-derived CDR1 and CDR2 are LNHDA and SQIVND (reference sequence). J was trimmed by 8 bases and V by 6 bases; bases with no gene match: 9. The rearrangement uses TRBV19 and TRBJ2-1, with 11 bases aligning to TRBD1. The specimen was memory CD8+ T cells sorted from blood. Sample subset: CD45RO+ cells pooled with CCR7-negative TemRA cells. The receptor was isolated from a man younger than 40 in good health. The CDR3 sequence is CASSPWTGGVYEQFF. Here the CDR3 DNA reads TGTGCCAGTAGCCCCTGGACAGGGGGCGTCTATGAGCAGTTCTTC.